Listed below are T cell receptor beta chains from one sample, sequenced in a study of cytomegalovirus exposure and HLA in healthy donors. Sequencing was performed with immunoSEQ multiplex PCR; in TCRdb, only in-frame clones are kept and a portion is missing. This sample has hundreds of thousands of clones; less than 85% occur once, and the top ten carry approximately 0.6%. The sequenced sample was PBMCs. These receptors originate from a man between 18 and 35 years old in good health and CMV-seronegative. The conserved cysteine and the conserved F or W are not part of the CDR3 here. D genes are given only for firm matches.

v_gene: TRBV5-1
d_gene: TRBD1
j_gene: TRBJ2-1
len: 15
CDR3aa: ASSLGGQGIPYNEQF

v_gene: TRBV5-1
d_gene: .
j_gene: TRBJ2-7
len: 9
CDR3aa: ASSSAYEQY

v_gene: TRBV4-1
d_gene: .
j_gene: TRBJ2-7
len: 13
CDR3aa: ASSQDQGRLYEQY

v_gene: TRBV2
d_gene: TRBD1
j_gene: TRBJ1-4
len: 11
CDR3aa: ASSWTGAEKLF

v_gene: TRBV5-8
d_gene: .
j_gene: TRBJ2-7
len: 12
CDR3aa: ASSTGQSSYEQY

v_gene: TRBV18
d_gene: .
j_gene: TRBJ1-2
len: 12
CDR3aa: ASSPDTLGYGYT

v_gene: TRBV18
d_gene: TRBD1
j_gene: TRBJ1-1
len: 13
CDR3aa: ASSPGQGIRTEAF

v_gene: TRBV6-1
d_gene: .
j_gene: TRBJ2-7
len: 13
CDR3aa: ASSEIALPRYEQY

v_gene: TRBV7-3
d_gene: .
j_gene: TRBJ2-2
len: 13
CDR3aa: ASSPRGGNTGELF

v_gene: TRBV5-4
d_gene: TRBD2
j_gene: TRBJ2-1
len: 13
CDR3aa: ASSPGTSGRNEQF

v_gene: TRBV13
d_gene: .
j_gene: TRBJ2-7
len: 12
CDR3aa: ASSLGRVSYEQY

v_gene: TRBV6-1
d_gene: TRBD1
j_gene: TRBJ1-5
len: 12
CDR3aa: ASSWRQGAQPQH

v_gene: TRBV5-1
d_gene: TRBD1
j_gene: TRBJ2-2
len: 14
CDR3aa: ASSLRTGSNTGELF

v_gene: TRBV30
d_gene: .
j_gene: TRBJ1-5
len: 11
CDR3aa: AWSEQGKQPQH

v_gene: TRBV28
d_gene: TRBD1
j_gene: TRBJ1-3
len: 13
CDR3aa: ASSLGQGWGNTIY

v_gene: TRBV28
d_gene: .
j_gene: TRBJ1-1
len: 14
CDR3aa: ASNHPGESMNTEAF

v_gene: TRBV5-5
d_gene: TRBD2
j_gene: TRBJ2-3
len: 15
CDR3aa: ASSQLGLAEPTDTQY

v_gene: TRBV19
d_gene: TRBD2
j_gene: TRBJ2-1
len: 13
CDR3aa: ASQIALAGGREQF

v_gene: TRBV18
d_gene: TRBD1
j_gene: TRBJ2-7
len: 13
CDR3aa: ASSPTTGPGNEQY

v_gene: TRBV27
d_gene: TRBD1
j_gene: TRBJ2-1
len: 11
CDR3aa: ASRQGSYNEQF